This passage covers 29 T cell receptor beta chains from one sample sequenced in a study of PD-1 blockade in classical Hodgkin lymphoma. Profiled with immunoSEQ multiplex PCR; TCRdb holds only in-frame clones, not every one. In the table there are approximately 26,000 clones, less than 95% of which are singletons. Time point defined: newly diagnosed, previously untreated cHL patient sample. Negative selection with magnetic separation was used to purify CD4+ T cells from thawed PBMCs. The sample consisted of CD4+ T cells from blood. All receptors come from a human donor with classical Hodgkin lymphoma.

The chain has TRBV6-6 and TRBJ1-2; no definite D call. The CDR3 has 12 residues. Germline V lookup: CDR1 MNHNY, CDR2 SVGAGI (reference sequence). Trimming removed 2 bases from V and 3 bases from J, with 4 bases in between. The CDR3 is CASSYEDYGYTF. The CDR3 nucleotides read TGTGCCAGCAGTTACGAGGACTATGGCTACACCTTC.

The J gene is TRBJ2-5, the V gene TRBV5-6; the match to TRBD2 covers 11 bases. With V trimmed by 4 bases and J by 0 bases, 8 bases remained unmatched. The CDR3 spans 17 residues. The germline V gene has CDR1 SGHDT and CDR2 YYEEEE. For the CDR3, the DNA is TGTGCCAGCAGCCACGTCACTAGCGGGAGTTACCAAGAGACCCAGTACTTC. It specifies CASSHVTSGSYQETQYF.

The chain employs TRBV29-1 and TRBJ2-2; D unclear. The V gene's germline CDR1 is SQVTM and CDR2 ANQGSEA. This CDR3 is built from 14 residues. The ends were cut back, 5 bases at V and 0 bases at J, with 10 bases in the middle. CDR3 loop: CSVNVQANTGELFF. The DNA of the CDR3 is TGCAGCGTTAACGTCCAAGCGAACACCGGGGAGCTGTTTTTT.

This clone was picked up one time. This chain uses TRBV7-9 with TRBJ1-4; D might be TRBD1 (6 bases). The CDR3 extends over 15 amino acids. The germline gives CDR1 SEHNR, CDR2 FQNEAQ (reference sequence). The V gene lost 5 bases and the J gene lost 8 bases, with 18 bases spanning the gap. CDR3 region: CASSALTGPWEKLFF. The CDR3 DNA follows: TGTGCCAGCAGCGCCCTTACAGGGCCCTGGGAAAAACTGTTTTTT.

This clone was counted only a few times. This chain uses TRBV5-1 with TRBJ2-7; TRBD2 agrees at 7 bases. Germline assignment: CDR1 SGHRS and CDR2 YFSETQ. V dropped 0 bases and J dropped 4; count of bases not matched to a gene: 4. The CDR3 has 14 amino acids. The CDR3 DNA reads TGCGCCAGCAGCTTGGCCCTGGGGGGGTACGAGCAGTACTTC. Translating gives CASSLALGGYEQYF.

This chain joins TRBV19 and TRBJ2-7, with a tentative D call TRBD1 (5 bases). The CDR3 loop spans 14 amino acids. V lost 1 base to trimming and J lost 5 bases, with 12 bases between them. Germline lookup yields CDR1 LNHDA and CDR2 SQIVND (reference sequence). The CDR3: CASSIVDSAHEQYF. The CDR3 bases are TGTGCCAGTAGTATAGTAGACAGCGCCCACGAGCAGTACTTC.

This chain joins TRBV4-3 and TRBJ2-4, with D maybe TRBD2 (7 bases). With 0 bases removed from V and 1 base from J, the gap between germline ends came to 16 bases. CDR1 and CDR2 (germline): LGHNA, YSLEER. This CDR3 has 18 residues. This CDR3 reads CASSQERKGGVAKNIQYF. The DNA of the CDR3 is TGCGCCAGCAGCCAAGAACGAAAGGGGGGGGTGGCCAAAAACATTCAGTACTTC.

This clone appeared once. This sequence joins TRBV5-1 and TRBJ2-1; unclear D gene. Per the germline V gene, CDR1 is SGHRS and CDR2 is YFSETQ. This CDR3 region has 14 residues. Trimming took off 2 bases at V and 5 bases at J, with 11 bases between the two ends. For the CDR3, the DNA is TGCGCCAGCAGCTTTTTTGGAAGCAACAATGAGCAGTTCTTC. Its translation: CASSFFGSNNEQFF.

CDR3 region: CSAGQLSTDTQYF. CDR3 coding DNA: TGCAGCGCGGGACAGCTTAGCACAGATACGCAGTATTTT. The gene calls are TRBV29-1 and TRBJ2-3; 7 bases are a match to TRBD1. The CDR3 loop spans 13 amino acids. Unmatched junction bases numbered 4, after V lost 7 bases and J lost 0 bases. In germline, CDR1 is SQVTM, CDR2 ANQGSEA.

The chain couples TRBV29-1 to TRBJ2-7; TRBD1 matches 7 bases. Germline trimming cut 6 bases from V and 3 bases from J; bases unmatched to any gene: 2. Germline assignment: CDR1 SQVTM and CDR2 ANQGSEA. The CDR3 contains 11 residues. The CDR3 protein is CSVGQSYEQYF. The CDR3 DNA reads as TGCAGCGTGGGACAGAGCTACGAGCAGTACTTC.

The CDR3 nucleotides read TGTGCTAGTGGTTTGGTACAGGGGGCGGGAGAGACCCAGTACTTC. It codes for CASGLVQGAGETQYF. The chain joins TRBV12-5 to TRBJ2-5; TRBD1 agrees at 9 bases. CDR3 length: 15 residues. V lost 0 bases and J lost 4; bases outside the gene matches: 3. Germline CDR1 LGHNT, CDR2 FRNRAP.

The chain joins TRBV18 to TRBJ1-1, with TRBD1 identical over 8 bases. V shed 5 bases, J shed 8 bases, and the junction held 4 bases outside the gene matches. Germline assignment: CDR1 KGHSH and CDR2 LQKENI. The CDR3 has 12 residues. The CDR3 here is CASSSRGREAFF. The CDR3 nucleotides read TGTGCCAGCTCATCCAGGGGGCGCGAAGCTTTCTTT.

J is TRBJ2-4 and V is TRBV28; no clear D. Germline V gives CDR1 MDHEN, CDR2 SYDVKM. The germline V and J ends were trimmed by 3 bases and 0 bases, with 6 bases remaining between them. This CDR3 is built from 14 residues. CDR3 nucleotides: TGTGCCAGCAGTTTCCTTTCAGCCAAAAACATTCAGTACTTC. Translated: CASSFLSAKNIQYF. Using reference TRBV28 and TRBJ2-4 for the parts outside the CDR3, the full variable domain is DVKVTQSSRYLVKRTGEKVFLECVQDMDHENMFWYRQDPGLGLRLIYFSYDVKMKEKGDIPEGYSVSREKKERFSLILESASTNQTSMYLCASSFLSAKNIQYFGAGTRLSVL.

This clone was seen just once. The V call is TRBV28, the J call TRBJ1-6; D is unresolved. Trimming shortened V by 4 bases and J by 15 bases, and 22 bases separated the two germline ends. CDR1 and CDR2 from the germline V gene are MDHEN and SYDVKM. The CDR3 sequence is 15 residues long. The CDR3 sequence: CASSSPPSLGIHLHF. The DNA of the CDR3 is TGTGCCAGCAGTTCCCCCCCGAGTTTGGGTATTCACCTCCACTTT.

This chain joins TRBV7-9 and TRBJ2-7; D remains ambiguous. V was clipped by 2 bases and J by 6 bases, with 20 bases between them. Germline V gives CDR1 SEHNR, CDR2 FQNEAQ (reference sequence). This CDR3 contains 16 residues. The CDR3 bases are TGTGCCAGCAGCTTACGTTCGATAGGCAGGACGAGCGAGCAGTACTTC. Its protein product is CASSLRSIGRTSEQYF.

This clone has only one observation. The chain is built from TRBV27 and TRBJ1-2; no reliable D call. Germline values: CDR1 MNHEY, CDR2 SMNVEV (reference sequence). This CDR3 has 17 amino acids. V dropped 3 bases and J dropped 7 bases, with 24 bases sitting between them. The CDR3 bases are TGTGCCAGCAGTTTTGCTACAGTGTCCGGGCCCGTGAGTGGCTACACCTTC. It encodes CASSFATVSGPVSGYTF.

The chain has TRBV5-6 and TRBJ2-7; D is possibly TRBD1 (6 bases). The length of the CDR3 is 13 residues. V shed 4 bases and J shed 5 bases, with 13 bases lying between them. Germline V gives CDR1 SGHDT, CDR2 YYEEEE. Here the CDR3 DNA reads TGTGCCAGCAGCCGATACAGGGCGAACGAGCAGTACTTC. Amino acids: CASSRYRANEQYF. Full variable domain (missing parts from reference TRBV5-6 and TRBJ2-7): DAGVTQSPTHLIKTRGQQVTLRCSPKSGHDTVSWYQQALGQGPQFIFQYYEEEERQRGNFPDRFSGHQFPNYSSELNVNALLLGDSALYLCASSRYRANEQYFGPGTRLTVT.

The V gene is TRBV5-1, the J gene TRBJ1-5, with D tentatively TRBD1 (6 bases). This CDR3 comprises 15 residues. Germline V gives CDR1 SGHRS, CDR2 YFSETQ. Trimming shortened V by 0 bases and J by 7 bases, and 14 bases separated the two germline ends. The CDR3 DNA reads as TGCGCCAGCAGCTTGGCCGAACAGGGCTACCAGCCCCAGCATTTT. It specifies CASSLAEQGYQPQHF.

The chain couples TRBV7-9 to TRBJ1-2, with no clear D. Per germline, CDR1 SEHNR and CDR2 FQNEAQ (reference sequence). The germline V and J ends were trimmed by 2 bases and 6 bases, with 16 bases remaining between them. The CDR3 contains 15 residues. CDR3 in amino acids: CASSLIRTGVHGYTF. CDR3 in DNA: TGTGCCAGCAGCTTAATTAGAACGGGCGTGCATGGCTACACCTTC. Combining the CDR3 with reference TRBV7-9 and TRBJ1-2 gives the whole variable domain DTGVSQNPRHKITKRGQNVTFRCDPISEHNRLYWYRQTLGQGPEFLTYFQNEAQLEKSRLLSDRFSAERPKGSFSTLEIQRTEQGDSAMYLCASSLIRTGVHGYTFGSGTRLTVV.

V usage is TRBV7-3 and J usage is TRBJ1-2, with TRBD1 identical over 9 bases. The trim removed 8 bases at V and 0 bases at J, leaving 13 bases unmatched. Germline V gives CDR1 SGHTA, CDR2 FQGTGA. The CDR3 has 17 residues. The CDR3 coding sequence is TGTGCCAGCTATACCGGGACAGGGTCGACAGCTAACTATGGCTACACCTTC. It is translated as CASYTGTGSTANYGYTF.

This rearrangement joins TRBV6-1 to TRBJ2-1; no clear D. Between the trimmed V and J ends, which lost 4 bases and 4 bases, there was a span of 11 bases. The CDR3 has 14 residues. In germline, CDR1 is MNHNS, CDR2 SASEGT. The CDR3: CASSVSLGYNEQFF. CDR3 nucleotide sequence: TGTGCCAGCAGTGTTTCTTTGGGGTACAATGAGCAGTTCTTC.

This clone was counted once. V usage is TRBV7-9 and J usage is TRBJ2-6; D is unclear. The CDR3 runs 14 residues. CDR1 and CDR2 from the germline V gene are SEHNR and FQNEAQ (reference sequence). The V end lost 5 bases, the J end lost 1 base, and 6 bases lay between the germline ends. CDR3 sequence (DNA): TGTGCCAGCAGCCCGATGTCTGGGGCCAACGTCCTGACTTTC. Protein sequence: CASSPMSGANVLTF.

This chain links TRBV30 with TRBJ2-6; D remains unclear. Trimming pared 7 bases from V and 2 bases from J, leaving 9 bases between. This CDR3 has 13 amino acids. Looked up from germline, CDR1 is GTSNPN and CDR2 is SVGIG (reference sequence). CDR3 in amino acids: CAYTRTGANVLTF. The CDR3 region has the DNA TGTGCCTATACTCGGACTGGGGCCAACGTCCTGACTTTC.

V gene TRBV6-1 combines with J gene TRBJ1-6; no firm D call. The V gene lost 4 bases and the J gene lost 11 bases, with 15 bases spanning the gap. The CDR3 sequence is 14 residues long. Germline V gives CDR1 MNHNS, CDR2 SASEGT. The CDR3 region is CASSGLYGDPPLHF. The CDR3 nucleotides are TGTGCCAGCAGTGGCCTTTATGGGGATCCACCCCTCCACTTT.

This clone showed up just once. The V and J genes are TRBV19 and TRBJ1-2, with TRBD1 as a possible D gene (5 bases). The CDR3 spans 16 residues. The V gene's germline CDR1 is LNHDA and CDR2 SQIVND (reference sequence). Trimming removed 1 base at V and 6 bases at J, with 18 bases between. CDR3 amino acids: CASSIVGTGGADGYTF. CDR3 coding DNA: TGTGCCAGTAGTATAGTCGGAACGGGCGGGGCGGATGGCTACACCTTC.

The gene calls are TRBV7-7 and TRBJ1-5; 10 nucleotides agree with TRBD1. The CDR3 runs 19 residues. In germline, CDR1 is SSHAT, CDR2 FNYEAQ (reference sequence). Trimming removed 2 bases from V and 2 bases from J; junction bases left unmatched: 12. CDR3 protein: CASSLFRDRGLLGNQPQHF. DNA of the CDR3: TGTGCCAGCAGCTTATTTAGGGACAGGGGTTTATTAGGCAATCAGCCCCAGCATTTT.

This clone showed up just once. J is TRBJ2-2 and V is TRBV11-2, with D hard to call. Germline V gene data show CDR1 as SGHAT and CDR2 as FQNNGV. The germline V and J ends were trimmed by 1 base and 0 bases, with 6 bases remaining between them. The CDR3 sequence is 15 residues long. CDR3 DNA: TGTGCCAGCAGCTTAGCGAGGACGAACACCGGGGAGCTGTTTTTT. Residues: CASSLARTNTGELFF.

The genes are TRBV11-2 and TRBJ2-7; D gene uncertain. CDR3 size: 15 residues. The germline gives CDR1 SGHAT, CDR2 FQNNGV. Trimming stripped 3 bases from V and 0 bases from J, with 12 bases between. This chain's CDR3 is CASSFEARSSYEQYF. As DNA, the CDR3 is TGTGCCAGCAGCTTTGAGGCGAGGAGCTCCTACGAGCAGTACTTC. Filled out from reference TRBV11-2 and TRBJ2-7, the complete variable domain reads EAGVAQSPRYKIIEKRQSVAFWCNPISGHATLYWYQQILGQGPKLLIQFQNNGVVDDSQLPKDRFSAERLKGVDSTLKIQPAKLEDSAVYLCASSFEARSSYEQYFGPGTRLTVT.

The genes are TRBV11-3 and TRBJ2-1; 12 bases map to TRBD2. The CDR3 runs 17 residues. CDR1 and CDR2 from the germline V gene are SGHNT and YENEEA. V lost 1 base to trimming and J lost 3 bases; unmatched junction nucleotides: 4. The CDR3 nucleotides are TGTGCCAGCAGCTTAGGGGAGACTAGCGGGGGCTACAATGAGCAGTTCTTC. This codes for CASSLGETSGGYNEQFF.